This T cell receptor (beta chain) derives from a study of blood T cell repertoires in COVID-19. Looking at the study overall: Nucleic acid was either cDNA or gDNA, and it came from T cells, B-cell-depleted T cells, or PBMCs.

Original data processing: Reference gene primer amplification gave estimated nucleated cell counts. Libraries were prepared by immunoSEQ multiplex PCR; TCRdb keeps only in-frame clonotypes and omits some of them. The V and J calls and clone size were taken over from that table, and D and trimming were inferred from the DNA. The sample has roughly 130,000 clones; 84% are singletons. V shed 6 bases and J shed 3 bases, with 9 bases lying between them. The CDR3 totals 12 residues. The chain employs TRBV12-3 or TRBV12-4 and TRBJ2-7; a possible D gene is TRBD1 (6 bases). This TCR was recovered from a man between 25 and 39 years old with COVID-19, enrolled during active disease. Sequenced: peripheral blood. The CDR3 sequence: CASSRDNYEQYF. The CDR3 DNA sequence: TGTGCCAGCAGCCGGGACAACTACGAGCAGTACTTC.